This TCR beta chain was captured by sequencing in a study of response to subunit inactivated influenza vaccine. The CDR3 extends over 15 amino acids. Germline CDR1 reads LGHNA; CDR2 reads YSLEER. After removal of 0 bases from V and 3 bases from J, the junction contained 5 bases not matched to a gene. One entry per CDR3 protein results from TCRdb running MiXCR on the RT-PCR reads. Of 450,000 to 600,000 distinct CDR3 sequences in the sample, more than 15% were seen once. Study-wide points: Authors proposed each seasonal influenza vaccination draws in few new T cells.

In the case of this clonotype: The antigen remains undetermined.

This material consisted of CD4+ T cells sorted from PBMCs, taken 23 to 25 months after vaccination. This TCR was sampled from a man between 50 and 75 years old who received an inactivated influenza vaccine. This chain links TRBV4-3 with TRBJ2-7, with 7 positions matching TRBD2. CDR3 nucleotides: TGCGCCAGCAGCCAAGAGAAGGCTAGCGGCTACGAGCAGTACTTC. It encodes CASSQEKASGYEQYF.